This entry lists 16 T cell receptor beta chains sequenced from one sample in a study of shared clonotypes between healthy human individuals. The table came from immunoSEQ multiplex PCR; TCRdb's copy has only in-frame clones and leaves some out. The profile shows millions of clones, 93% of them singletons. The specimen was naive CD4+ T cells from PBMCs. The subset: CD45RA+ positively selected. These TCRs come from a man younger than 35 in good health. Some clones in this sample may be carry-over from other donors' samples.

This chain joins TRBV28 and TRBJ2-7; TRBD1 matches 9 bases. Trimming at V came to 7 bases and at J to 3 bases, leaving 4 bases not matched to a gene. Germline CDR1 reads MDHEN; CDR2 reads SYDVKM. The length of the CDR3 is 13 residues. The CDR3 region is CASTGQGGYEQYF. The CDR3 DNA reads TGTGCCAGCACGGGACAGGGAGGCTACGAGCAGTACTTC.

The table lists this clone with a count of one. V is TRBV7-6 and J is TRBJ2-1, with D possibly being TRBD2 (6 bases). Germline CDR1 reads SGHVS; CDR2 reads FNYEAQ. The CDR3 sequence is 16 residues long. The V end lost 4 bases, the J end lost 3 bases, and 16 bases lay between the germline ends. The CDR3 sequence: CASSSPLSGHYNEQFF. Written as DNA, the CDR3 is TGTGCCAGCAGCTCCCCCCTTAGCGGCCACTACAATGAGCAGTTCTTC.

The chain carries TRBV11-2 and TRBJ1-2; weak D call: TRBD1 (5 bases). Trimming cost V 3 bases and J 3 bases, with 14 bases left between them. The CDR3 totals 15 residues. From germline, CDR1 is SGHAT and CDR2 FQNNGV. Here the CDR3 DNA reads TGTGCCAGCAGCTTCAGCGGGGCACCGTACTATGGCTACACCTTC. The encoded protein is CASSFSGAPYYGYTF.

The chain links TRBV9 to TRBJ2-7; 10 nucleotides line up with TRBD2. Germline values: CDR1 SGDLS, CDR2 YYNGEE. The ends lost 1 base at V and 4 bases at J; junction bases unmatched: 5. The CDR3 has 15 residues. The CDR3 nucleotides are TGTGCCAGCAGCGTATCCTCTAGCGGGAGTTACGAGCAGTACTTC. It is translated as CASSVSSSGSYEQYF. Variable domain in full (rest from reference TRBV9 and TRBJ2-7): DSGVTQTPKHLITATGQRVTLRCSPRSGDLSVYWYQQSLDQGLQFLIQYYNGEERAKGNILERFSAQQFPDLHSELNLSSLELGDSALYFCASSVSSSGSYEQYFGPGTRLTVT.

The V gene is TRBV9, the J gene TRBJ1-2; TRBD1 aligns across 8 bases. The germline CDR1 and CDR2 sequences are SGDLS and YYNGEE. The CDR3 is 16 residues long. The J segment lost 6 bases and the V segment lost 2 bases, leaving 12 bases of the junction unmatched. The CDR3 loop reads CASSVGFAGGAHGYTF. DNA for the CDR3: TGTGCCAGCAGCGTTGGATTTGCAGGGGGCGCCCATGGCTACACCTTC.

CDR3 sequence reads: CASTQGAGGYTF. For the CDR3, the DNA is TGTGCCAGCACACAGGGGGCGGGTGGCTACACCTTC. V usage is TRBV2 and J usage is TRBJ1-2; TRBD1 matches at 9 bases. Germline V CDR1 and CDR2: SNHLY, FYNNEI. This CDR3 has 12 residues. The junction had 4 bases not matched to a gene; V was cut back by 7 bases and J by 7 bases.

Of note for this clone: The sample has other DNA sequences that encode this CDR3 too. J is TRBJ2-7 and V is TRBV28; 15 bases are shared with TRBD2. The CDR3 has 15 amino acids. J was trimmed by 6 bases and V by 3 bases; bases with no gene match: 3. Germline lookup yields CDR1 MDHEN and CDR2 SYDVKM. CDR3: CASSLPGLAGGEQYF. The CDR3 DNA follows: TGTGCCAGCAGTTTGCCGGGACTAGCGGGGGGCGAGCAGTACTTC.

The chain links TRBV7-6 to TRBJ2-7; the D is unclear. There are 16 residues in the CDR3. Germline loops: CDR1 SGHVS, CDR2 FNYEAQ. V gave up 1 base and J gave up 8 bases, with 21 bases separating them. The CDR3 nucleotides read TGTGCCAGCAGCTTAGGGGCAGGATCCCTAGGGCCTAAGCAGTACTTC. Translated: CASSLGAGSLGPKQYF.

CDR3 bases: TGTGCCAGCAGTGAAAGGGGGATAGGGTCCCTTCTGCCCCAGCATTTT. This codes for CASSERGIGSLLPQHF. The V gene is TRBV2, the J gene TRBJ1-5, with D perhaps TRBD1 (6 bases). The germline gives CDR1 SNHLY, CDR2 FYNNEI. This CDR3 spans 16 amino acids. V dropped 2 bases and J dropped 9 bases, with 20 bases sitting between them.

V and J are TRBV7-3 and TRBJ1-1; D gene unclear. The CDR3 loop spans 12 amino acids. Germline CDR1 and CDR2: SGHTA and FQGTGA. V lost 5 bases to trimming and J lost 1 base, with 5 bases between them. As DNA, the CDR3 is TGTGCCAGCAGCGCCCAGAACACTGAAGCTTTCTTT. Amino acids: CASSAQNTEAFF.

The V gene is TRBV6-6, the J gene TRBJ2-1, with 11 positions matching TRBD2. CDR1 is MNHNY, CDR2 SVGAGI, per germline (reference sequence). This CDR3 comprises 15 residues. Unmatched junction bases numbered 4, after V lost 6 bases and J lost 3 bases. CDR3 sequence: CASRQLAGDYNEQFF. CDR3 coding DNA: TGTGCCAGCAGGCAACTAGCGGGGGACTACAATGAGCAGTTCTTC.

In nucleotides, the CDR3 is TGTGCCAGCAGCTGGACTAGCGGGAGGGGGGCCAACGTCCTGACTTTC. It translates to CASSWTSGRGANVLTF. This chain connects TRBV7-9 to TRBJ2-6; 14 bases line up with TRBD2. The germline CDR1 and CDR2 sequences are SEHNR and FQNEAQ (reference sequence). V trimming: 4 bases; J trimming: 4 bases; junction bases outside the gene matches: 0. The CDR3 is 16 residues long.

The rearrangement joins TRBV28 to TRBJ2-4; D not certain. This CDR3 comprises 17 residues. The germline CDR1 and CDR2 sequences are MDHEN and SYDVKM. V shed 5 bases and J shed 0 bases, with 17 bases lying between them. CDR3 in amino acids: CASSAVGSSIAKNIQYF. The CDR3 coding sequence is TGTGCCAGCAGTGCCGTCGGGTCCTCCATAGCCAAAAACATTCAGTACTTC.

V usage is TRBV27 and J usage is TRBJ2-1; D remains ambiguous. CDR3 length: 15 amino acids. Trimming removed 3 bases at V and 0 bases at J, with 9 bases between. Germline lookup yields CDR1 MNHEY and CDR2 SMNVEV (reference sequence). The CDR3 reads CASSFSGASYNEQFF. The CDR3 DNA reads TGTGCCAGCAGTTTCTCTGGAGCCTCCTACAATGAGCAGTTCTTC.

The J gene is TRBJ1-1, the V gene TRBV9, with D perhaps TRBD1 (6 bases). Trimming left V 7 bases short and J 5 bases short, with 18 bases between. The V gene's germline CDR1 is SGDLS and CDR2 YYNGEE. The CDR3 runs to 14 residues. The CDR3 spells CASSGRTGLTEAFF. The CDR3, as DNA: TGTGCCAGCTCGGGTAGAACAGGGTTGACTGAAGCTTTCTTT.

This chain joins TRBV5-1 and TRBJ2-7, with 11 bases identical to TRBD2. Germline V gene data show CDR1 as SGHRS and CDR2 as YFSETQ. Trimming at V came to 4 bases and at J to 3 bases, leaving 6 bases not matched to a gene. The CDR3 covers 15 residues. The CDR3 region has the DNA TGCGCCAGCAGCCCGGGACTAGCGGAGTACTACGAGCAGTACTTC. It is translated as CASSPGLAEYYEQYF.